Listed here is a single T cell receptor beta chain. Its specificity is unknown. Next came a second PCR, run for about 6 to 11 cycles, which used a sample-barcoded 5' primer along with a J-beta primer mix. TCRdb reprocessed the 5' RACE reads via MiXCR and lists one record per CDR3 protein. The profile shows roughly 730,000 distinct CDR3 sequences, around three fifths of them singletons. This sample was taken from a study of blood T cells in healthy people across ages. The V gene lost 0 bases and the J gene lost 6 bases, with 16 bases spanning the gap. Germline-derived CDR1 and CDR2 are SGHRS and YFSETQ. CDR3 length: 16 residues. Study outcomes and limitations: A strong correlation between TCR beta diversity and naive T cell percentage was seen. More naive CD4+ cells and higher diversity were found in long-lived than in aged donors.

The sequenced sample consisted of blood. The sequence was collected from a man between 40 and 49 years old in good health. This chain uses TRBV5-1 with TRBJ2-1, with D perhaps matching TRBD1 (6 bases). The CDR3 is CASSLAGGGLGNEQFF. The CDR3 bases are TGCGCCAGCAGCTTGGCGGGTGGGGGCCTCGGCAATGAGCAGTTCTTC.